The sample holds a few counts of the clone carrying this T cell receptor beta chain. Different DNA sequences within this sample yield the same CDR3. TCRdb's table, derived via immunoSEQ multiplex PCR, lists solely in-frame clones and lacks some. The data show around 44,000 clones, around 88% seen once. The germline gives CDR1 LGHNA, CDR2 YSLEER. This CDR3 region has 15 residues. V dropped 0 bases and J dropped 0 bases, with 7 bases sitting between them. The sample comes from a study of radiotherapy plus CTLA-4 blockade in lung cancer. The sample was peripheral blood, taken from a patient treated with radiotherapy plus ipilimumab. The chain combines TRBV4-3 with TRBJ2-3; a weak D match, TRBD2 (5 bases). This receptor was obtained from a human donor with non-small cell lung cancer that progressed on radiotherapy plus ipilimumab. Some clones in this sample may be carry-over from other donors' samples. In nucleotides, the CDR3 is TGCGCCAGCAGCCAAGAGGGCGGGAGCACAGATACGCAGTATTTT. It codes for CASSQEGGSTDTQYF.